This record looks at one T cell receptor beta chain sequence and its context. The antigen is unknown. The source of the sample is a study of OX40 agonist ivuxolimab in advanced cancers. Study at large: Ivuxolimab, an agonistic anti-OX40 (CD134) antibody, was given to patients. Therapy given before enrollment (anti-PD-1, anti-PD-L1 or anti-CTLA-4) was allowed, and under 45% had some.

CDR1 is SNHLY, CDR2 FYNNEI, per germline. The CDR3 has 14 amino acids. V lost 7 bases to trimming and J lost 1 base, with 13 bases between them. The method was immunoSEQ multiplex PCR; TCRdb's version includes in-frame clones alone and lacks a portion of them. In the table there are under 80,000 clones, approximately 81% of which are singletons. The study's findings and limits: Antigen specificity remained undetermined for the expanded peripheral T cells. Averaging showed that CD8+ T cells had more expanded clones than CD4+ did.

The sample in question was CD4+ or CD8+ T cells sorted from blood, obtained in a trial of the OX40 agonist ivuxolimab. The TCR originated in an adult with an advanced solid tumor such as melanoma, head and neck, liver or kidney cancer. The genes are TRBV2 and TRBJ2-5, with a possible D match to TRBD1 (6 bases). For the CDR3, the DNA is TGTGCCAGCAAAGAGGACAGTTCCCAAGAGACCCAGTACTTC. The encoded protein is CASKEDSSQETQYF.